This is a list of T cell receptor beta chains from one sample in a study of control samples from healthy donors and cancer patients. Profiling relied on immunoSEQ multiplex PCR, and the TCRdb table lists in-frame clones only, not all of them. Among around 70,000 clones listed, approximately 94% were seen once. Sequencing used blood. Receptor source: a woman in her twenties or thirties in good health. Both conserved end residues are part of each CDR3. A D gene is named only where the DNA matches it firmly. Rows may omit the clone size; those that give it use once, few, many or a size class.

clone_size: .; d_call: .; j_call: TRBJ1-4; v_call: TRBV11-2; cdr3_nt: TGTGCCAGCAGCTTAGCTGCAACTAATGAAAAACTGTTTTTT; cdr3_aa: CASSLAATNEKLFF
clone_size: once; d_call: .; j_call: TRBJ1-2; v_call: TRBV10-3; cdr3_nt: TGTGCCATCAGTGCAGATTTTAACTATGGCTACACCTTC; cdr3_aa: CAISADFNYGYTF
clone_size: .; d_call: .; j_call: TRBJ1-1; v_call: TRBV9; cdr3_nt: TGTGCCAGCAGCCCGGCCCAGGGGAACACTGAAGCTTTCTTT; cdr3_aa: CASSPAQGNTEAFF
clone_size: .; d_call: .; j_call: TRBJ2-7; v_call: TRBV9; cdr3_nt: TGTGCCAGCAGCTTCGGAGGGGGGGAAACCTACGAGCAGTACTTC; cdr3_aa: CASSFGGGETYEQYF
clone_size: .; d_call: .; j_call: TRBJ2-6; v_call: TRBV29-1; cdr3_nt: TGCAGCGTGAAGACGAGCTCTGGGGCCAACGTCCTGACTTTC; cdr3_aa: CSVKTSSGANVLTF
clone_size: .; d_call: TRBD1; j_call: TRBJ1-2; v_call: TRBV6-6; cdr3_nt: TGTGCCAGCAGTTACGACAGGGTGCGGAGTAACTATGGCTACACCTTC; cdr3_aa: CASSYDRVRSNYGYTF
clone_size: .; d_call: .; j_call: TRBJ2-7; v_call: TRBV30; cdr3_nt: TGTGCCTGGAGTGTAGGGGTAGGAGGAGCCTACGAGCAGTACTTC; cdr3_aa: CAWSVGVGGAYEQYF
clone_size: .; d_call: .; j_call: TRBJ2-7; v_call: TRBV30; cdr3_nt: TGTGCCTGGAGGAGGGGTTCCTACGAGCAGTACTTC; cdr3_aa: CAWRRGSYEQYF
clone_size: .; d_call: .; j_call: TRBJ1-2; v_call: TRBV20-1; cdr3_nt: TGCAGTGGAGGGCCTGGGGGCTACACCTTC; cdr3_aa: CSGGPGGYTF
clone_size: .; d_call: .; j_call: TRBJ1-1; v_call: TRBV5-1; cdr3_nt: TGCGCCAGCAGCTTGTCCCCAGGGAGGGCTGAAGCTTTCTTT; cdr3_aa: CASSLSPGRAEAFF
clone_size: .; d_call: TRBD1; j_call: TRBJ1-5; v_call: TRBV4-2; cdr3_nt: TGTGCCAGCAGCCAAGGGGGAGGGGGCGCAGGGTCAGTCCTGGTTCAGCCCCAGCATTTT; cdr3_aa: CASSQGGGGAGSVLVQPQHF
clone_size: .; d_call: TRBD1; j_call: TRBJ2-3; v_call: TRBV4-2; cdr3_nt: TGTGCCAGCAGCCAGGCCGGGACAGCGAGCACAGATACGCAGTATTTT; cdr3_aa: CASSQAGTASTDTQYF
clone_size: .; d_call: TRBD1; j_call: TRBJ1-2; v_call: TRBV4-2; cdr3_nt: TGTGCCAGCAGCCAAGCTGGACAGGGGTTTGGCTACACCTTC; cdr3_aa: CASSQAGQGFGYTF
clone_size: .; d_call: .; j_call: TRBJ1-1; v_call: TRBV4-2; cdr3_nt: TGTGCCAGCAGCCAAGGTCCGAACACTGAAGCTTTCTTT; cdr3_aa: CASSQGPNTEAFF
clone_size: .; d_call: .; j_call: TRBJ2-3; v_call: TRBV10-3; cdr3_nt: TGTGCCGTGTCGAACACCGGCTCCCTCACAGATACGCAGTATTTT; cdr3_aa: CAVSNTGSLTDTQYF